The rows below give T cell receptor beta chains drawn from one sample of a study of T cell responses to AZD1222 COVID-19 vaccine. TCRdb keeps only in-frame clones here, not all; method: immunoSEQ multiplex PCR. The sample carries about 180,000 clones, 85% to 90% recorded once. Sequenced here: peripheral blood, sampled on day 0 of AZD1222 vaccination. These receptors were obtained from an adult in good health. The CDR3 runs from the conserved cysteine through the conserved F or W. D genes are given only for firm matches. For some rows the clone size is stated as once, few or many, or as a class when expanded; others skip it.

CDR3nt	CDR3aa	j_gene	abundance	d_gene	v_gene	len
TGTGCCTGGAGTCCGGGACAGGGGCCTTGGATGCCCCAGCATTTT	CAWSPGQGPWMPQHF	TRBJ1-5	NA	TRBD1	TRBV30	15
TGTGCCAGCAGCCGTCCAGGGAGCTTGAACACTGAAGCTTTCTTT	CASSRPGSLNTEAFF	TRBJ1-1	NA	NA	TRBV11-1	15
TGTGCCAGGCAGGGGGGGAACACTGAAGCTTTCTTT	CARQGGNTEAFF	TRBJ1-1	NA	TRBD1	TRBV2	12
TGTGCCAGCAGCTTCCCCCGGGACAGGGTCTTAGCTGAGCAGTTCTTC	CASSFPRDRVLAEQFF	TRBJ2-1	NA	TRBD1	TRBV9	16
TGCGCCAGCAGCTTGGGGGGTAGTAGGACTGAAGCTTTCTTT	CASSLGGSRTEAFF	TRBJ1-1	NA	NA	TRBV5-1	14
TGTGCCAGAAGCCAGGACCGACCACCCCAGTTCTTC	CARSQDRPPQFF	TRBJ2-1	NA	NA	TRBV5-3	12
TGTGCCAGCAGCCTCAAGCCGGGACCCCGGGGGGGCACTGAAGCTTTCTTT	CASSLKPGPRGGTEAFF	TRBJ1-1	NA	NA	TRBV11-2	17
TGTGCCAGCAGCTCAACAGTGGTTGAGCAGTTCTTC	CASSSTVVEQFF	TRBJ2-1	NA	NA	TRBV7-2	12
TGCAGCGGAGGGGCAGGGATGAACACTGAAGCTTTCTTT	CSGGAGMNTEAFF	TRBJ1-1	NA	NA	TRBV29-1	13
TGTGCCAGCAGTTCGTATCGAGAAAGCAATCAGCCCCAGCATTTT	CASSSYRESNQPQHF	TRBJ1-5	NA	NA	TRBV6-5	15
TGTGCCAGCAGCCCGCGGACAGGGAACACTGAAGCTTTCTTT	CASSPRTGNTEAFF	TRBJ1-1	NA	TRBD1	TRBV13	14
TGTGCCAGCAGCTCACCGGGACCCACTGAAGCTTTCTTT	CASSSPGPTEAFF	TRBJ1-1	few	NA	TRBV9	13
TGTGCCAGCAGCTTGACCCAAGCGGGGGGATTCCACTACTACTACGAGCAGTACTTC	CASSLTQAGGFHYYYEQYF	TRBJ2-7	NA	TRBD2	TRBV11-2	19
TGTGCCAGTAGCCGGGACAGGGGACGTTATGGCTACACCTTC	CASSRDRGRYGYTF	TRBJ1-2	NA	TRBD1	TRBV19	14
TGCGCCAGCAGCTTGGACCCAGGGGGCTGGAGCAATCAGCCCCAGCATTTT	CASSLDPGGWSNQPQHF	TRBJ1-5	NA	TRBD1	TRBV5-1	17
TGCAGCGTTACCCTTGGGGGCAAGAGCCTATCGCGGGGCTACACCTTC	CSVTLGGKSLSRGYTF	TRBJ1-2	NA	NA	TRBV29-1	16